The 27 T cell receptor beta chains presented below share a single source sample, sequenced in a study of Ad26.COV2.S vaccination and SARS-CoV-2 variants (dated by TCRdb to the early 2020s). In light of the paper, this sample's treatment or condition label describes: about 20 received Ad26.COV2.S at low or high dose, single or two shots; five or six received placebo; per-sample allocation not given. For vaccine and placebo recipients, the sequenced repertoires came from samples collected on day 63 after the first injection. The protocol used for the library was the immunoSEQ multiplex PCR assay. This is the immuneACCESS table as TCRdb keeps it, with only in-frame sequences that have V and J called. A part of the clones is gone; compared with another copy, unresolved V genes explain less than half, and the rest is unexplained. For this sample the table gives about 680,000 clones, of which 80% to 90% were detected only once. About 1.5% of the sample is held by the ten biggest clonotypes.

Sequenced material: peripheral blood, taken in a trial of Ad26.COV2.S vaccine versus placebo. The receptors stem from a person aged 18 to 59 who received the Ad26.COV2.S COVID-19 vaccine or a placebo.

V and J are TRBV7-9 and TRBJ2-1, with D possibly matching TRBD1 (5 bases). V shed 9 bases and J shed 7 bases, with 13 bases lying between them. CDR1 is SEHNR and CDR2 is FQNEAQ in the germline V gene (reference sequence). This CDR3 contains 12 residues. CDR3 protein: CASSVPGNEQFF. CDR3 in DNA: TGTGCCAGTTCCGTACCAGGGAATGAGCAGTTCTTC.

There are a few counts of this clone. In nucleotides, the CDR3 is TGTGCCTGGAGTCCGAGCTCCTACGAGCAGTACTTC. Translated: CAWSPSSYEQYF. The genes are TRBV30 and TRBJ2-7, with D unresolved. Germline CDR1 and CDR2: GTSNPN and SVGIG (reference sequence). The V end lost 2 bases, the J end lost 0 bases, and 5 bases lay between the germline ends. The CDR3 runs 12 residues.

This clone was recorded once. This chain links TRBV18 with TRBJ2-2; maybe TRBD1 (5 bases). The germline gives CDR1 KGHSH, CDR2 LQKENI. V lost 3 bases and J lost 6, with 17 bases in between. The CDR3 covers 16 residues. The CDR3, as DNA: TGTGCCAGCTCACCCCTCGCAGGGAACTTCGCCGGGGAGCTGTTTTTT. It yields the protein CASSPLAGNFAGELFF.

The chain couples TRBV7-9 to TRBJ1-5, with D tentatively TRBD1 (5 bases). Germline assignment: CDR1 SEHNR and CDR2 FQNEAQ (reference sequence). Trimming took 0 bases from V and 6 from J, leaving 9 bases between them. The CDR3 has 14 residues. CDR3 nucleotide sequence: TGTGCCAGCAGCTTAGCTGAGGGGCGTCAGCCCCAGCATTTT. Translation: CASSLAEGRQPQHF.

A few counts support this clone. V is TRBV19 and J is TRBJ1-1; D not certain. The germline V gene has CDR1 LNHDA and CDR2 SQIVND (reference sequence). Trimming pared 6 bases from V and 10 bases from J, leaving 15 bases between. The CDR3 extends over 12 amino acids. This CDR3 reads CASRPRSLVAFF. CDR3 DNA: TGTGCCAGTAGGCCTCGGAGTTTGGTAGCTTTCTTT.

The rearrangement uses TRBV7-2 and TRBJ2-5; 7 positions agree with TRBD1. Per germline, CDR1 SGHTA and CDR2 FQGNSA. J gave up 5 bases and V 2 bases, and 5 bases lay outside the gene matches. This CDR3 has 14 residues. The CDR3 region is CASSLLGGEETQYF. The CDR3 DNA reads TGTGCCAGCAGCTTATTAGGGGGCGAGGAGACCCAGTACTTC.

The chain has TRBV5-1 and TRBJ2-1; TRBD1 matches 9 bases. With V trimmed by 2 bases and J by 5 bases, 11 bases remained unmatched. Germline-derived CDR1 and CDR2 are SGHRS and YFSETQ. The CDR3 spans 17 residues. CDR3 in amino acids: CASSLGTGTGSDNEQFF. The CDR3 bases are TGCGCCAGCAGCTTAGGGACCGGGACAGGGAGCGACAATGAGCAGTTCTTC.

The gene calls are TRBV10-3 and TRBJ2-3; D is unresolved. The CDR3 has 13 amino acids. The germline CDR1 and CDR2 sequences are ENHRY and SYGVKD. The V and J ends lost 7 bases and 4 bases respectively, with 12 bases between them. The CDR3 spells CAINSASADTQYF. The CDR3 DNA follows: TGTGCCATCAATTCGGCTAGTGCAGATACGCAGTATTTT.

Note on this clone: At one boundary the junction diverges from the germline segment, which might be a read error. The chain couples TRBV12-3 or TRBV12-4 to TRBJ2-7; 7 nucleotides line up with TRBD2. The CDR3 consists of 13 residues. The CDR3 reads CASRAGAGYEQYF. CDR3 DNA sequence: TGTGCGAGCAGGGCGGGAGCAGGCTACGAGCAGTACTTC.

This chain uses TRBV7-9 with TRBJ2-1; a possible D gene is TRBD1 (5 bases). This CDR3 contains 13 residues. V lost 1 base and J lost 8, with 9 bases in between. From germline, CDR1 is SEHNR and CDR2 FQNEAQ (reference sequence). As DNA, the CDR3 is TGTGCCAGCAGCTTAGTTCAGGGCGATGAGCAGTTCTTC. Protein product: CASSLVQGDEQFF.

The chain combines TRBV6-5 with TRBJ1-2, with 10 bases lining up with TRBD1. With 5 bases clipped from V and 8 bases from J, the junction kept 5 bases outside the gene matches. The V gene's germline CDR1 is MNHEY and CDR2 SVGAGI. The CDR3 runs 13 residues. CDR3 in amino acids: CASSRGTGAGYTF. CDR3 sequence (DNA): TGTGCCAGCAGTCGAGGGACAGGGGCCGGCTACACCTTC.

Here the CDR3 reads CASSPSGRPTSTDTQYF. In nucleotides, the CDR3 is TGTGCCAGCAGCCCCTCCGGGAGGCCTACTAGCACAGATACGCAGTATTTT. V is TRBV7-9 and J is TRBJ2-3; 7 bases fit TRBD2. The germline CDR1 and CDR2 sequences are SEHNR and FQNEAQ (reference sequence). The trim removed 5 bases at V and 0 bases at J, leaving 11 bases unmatched. The CDR3 loop spans 17 amino acids.

The chain combines TRBV5-1 with TRBJ1-4, with 8 bases lining up with TRBD1. CDR1 is SGHRS, CDR2 YFSETQ, per germline. The length of the CDR3 is 14 residues. After removal of 1 base from V and 6 bases from J, the junction contained 2 bases not matched to a gene. The DNA of the CDR3 is TGCGCCAGCAGCTTGCGGACAGGGCATGAAAAACTGTTTTTT. Protein: CASSLRTGHEKLFF.

The V call is TRBV5-4, the J call TRBJ1-1; D remains ambiguous. V lost 4 bases, J lost 2 bases, and 9 bases lay in between. This CDR3 is built from 13 residues. CDR1 and CDR2 (germline): SGHNT, YYREEE (reference sequence). The CDR3 bases are TGTGCCAGCAGCCTTGGATCTAACACTGAAGCTTTCTTT. Translated, it gives CASSLGSNTEAFF.

CDR3 in amino acids: CASSLAYSYEQYF. CDR3 sequence (DNA): TGTGCCAGCAGTCTAGCTTACTCCTACGAGCAGTACTTC. The chain uses TRBV11-1 and TRBJ2-7; D may be TRBD2 (5 bases). The V end was cut by 6 bases, the J end by 0 bases, with 9 bases between. Looked up from germline, CDR1 is SGHAT and CDR2 is FQDESV (reference sequence). The CDR3 length is 13 residues.

The chain joins TRBV27 to TRBJ2-7; 9 nucleotides align to TRBD1. Germline V CDR1 and CDR2: MNHEY, SMNVEV (reference sequence). Trimming at V came to 7 bases and at J to 2 bases, leaving 21 bases not matched to a gene. This CDR3 region has 19 residues. The chain's CDR3 is CASTLTTGGSGDGAYEQYF. Here the CDR3 DNA reads TGTGCCAGCACACTAACGACAGGGGGAAGCGGAGATGGGGCCTACGAGCAGTACTTC.

This chain links TRBV2 with TRBJ1-4, with D tentatively TRBD1 (5 bases). This CDR3 has 14 residues. V was pared by 4 bases and J by 8 bases, with 14 bases between. Germline CDR1 SNHLY, CDR2 FYNNEI. The CDR3 reads CASSVEGLGEKLFF. CDR3 DNA: TGTGCCAGCAGTGTCGAGGGGTTAGGAGAAAAACTGTTTTTT. Supplemented by reference TRBV2 and TRBJ1-4, the full variable domain reads EPEVTQTPSHQVTQMGQEVILRCVPISNHLYFYWYRQILGQKVEFLVSFYNNEISEKSEIFDDQFSVERPDGSNFTLKIRSTKLEDSAMYFCASSVEGLGEKLFFGSGTQLSVL.

J is TRBJ2-5 and V is TRBV6-6; D may match TRBD1 or TRBD2 (6 bases each). This CDR3 contains 11 residues. V was trimmed by 9 bases and J by 4 bases, leaving 9 bases between them. Germline-derived CDR1 and CDR2 are MNHNY and SVGAGI (reference sequence). The CDR3 bases are TGTGCCAGGGGGGGCAGAGAGACCCAGTACTTC. It specifies CARGGRETQYF.

This chain links TRBV7-8 with TRBJ2-3; perhaps TRBD2 as D (5 bases). The germline CDR1 and CDR2 sequences are SGHVS and FQNEAQ. CDR3 size: 14 residues. Trimming took off 1 base at V and 4 bases at J, with 9 bases between the two ends. CDR3 DNA sequence: TGTGCCAGCAGCTTAGTGGAGGCCCCAGATACGCAGTATTTT. The encoded protein is CASSLVEAPDTQYF.

This chain connects TRBV5-1 to TRBJ2-1; D is unresolved. The CDR3 totals 12 residues. The germline V and J ends were trimmed by 2 bases and 6 bases, with 6 bases remaining between them. Germline CDR1 reads SGHRS; CDR2 reads YFSETQ. CDR3 nucleotides: TGCGCCAGCAGCTTAAGAGTCAATGAGCAGTTCTTC. Protein product: CASSLRVNEQFF.

V gene TRBV7-3 combines with J gene TRBJ2-1; TRBD1 agrees at 7 bases. The CDR3 is 15 residues long. V dropped 5 bases and J dropped 0; count of bases not matched to a gene: 4. The germline CDR1 and CDR2 sequences are SGHTA and FQGTGA. Written as DNA, the CDR3 is TGTGCCAGCAGCCGGGACAGCAGCTCCTACAATGAGCAGTTCTTC. Amino acids: CASSRDSSSYNEQFF.

A remark on this clone: Germline and junction disagree at one end, which may indicate a read error. The V call is TRBV19, the J call TRBJ1-3; D is undetermined. Germline V gene lookup returns CDR1 LNHDA and CDR2 SQIVND (reference sequence). The CDR3 covers 15 residues. The CDR3 loop reads CASSVDTASGNTIYF. CDR3 DNA sequence: TGTGCCAGTAGTGTAGACACCGCCTCTGGAAACACCATATATTTT.

This chain joins TRBV2 and TRBJ2-1, with no clear D. Looked up from germline, CDR1 is SNHLY and CDR2 is FYNNEI. The CDR3 is 12 residues long. Trimming shortened V by 3 bases and J by 4 bases, and 4 bases separated the two germline ends. The CDR3 region has the DNA TGTGCCAGCAGTGAGCCTTACAATGAGCAGTTCTTC. It is translated as CASSEPYNEQFF.

The chain is built from TRBV15 and TRBJ2-1, with TRBD2 identical over 7 bases. J gave up 10 bases and V 5 bases, and 11 bases lay outside the gene matches. Germline lookup yields CDR1 LNHNV and CDR2 YYDKDF (reference sequence). CDR3 length: 14 amino acids. CDR3 residues: CATSPRRGGSEQFF. Here the CDR3 DNA reads TGTGCCACCAGCCCCCGCCGGGGAGGGTCCGAGCAGTTCTTC.

V is TRBV1 and J is TRBJ2-7. TRBV1 is annotated as a pseudogene. There are 15 residues in the CDR3. The CDR3 loop reads CTSSHPLIRSYEQYF. In nucleotides, the CDR3 is TGCACCAGCAGCCATCCGCTCATCCGCTCCTACGAGCAGTACTTC.

The gene calls are TRBV30 and TRBJ1-5, with D perhaps TRBD1 (6 bases). Germline CDR1 GTSNPN, CDR2 SVGIG (reference sequence). Trimming cost V 2 bases and J 4 bases, with 27 bases left between them. The CDR3 has 19 amino acids. In DNA, the CDR3 is TGTGCCTGGAGTCCTACGCCCTACCAATCGGGACACGTTAATCAGCCCCAGCATTTT. As protein: CAWSPTPYQSGHVNQPQHF. Full variable domain (missing parts from reference TRBV30 and TRBJ1-5): SQTIHQWPATLVQPVGSPLSLECTVEGTSNPNLYWYRQAAGRGLQLLFYSVGIGQISSEVPQNLSASRPQDRQFILSSKKLLLSDSGFYLCAWSPTPYQSGHVNQPQHFGDGTRLSIL.

The V and J genes are TRBV4-2 and TRBJ2-2; D possibly corresponds to TRBD1 (5 bases). V lost 2 bases and J lost 0, with 19 bases in between. The germline V gene has CDR1 LGHNA and CDR2 YNFKEQ. The CDR3 has 19 amino acids. CDR3 coding DNA: TGTGCCAGCAGCCAACAACGATTAGGGGCCGGATCGAACACCGGGGAGCTGTTTTTT. It encodes CASSQQRLGAGSNTGELFF.